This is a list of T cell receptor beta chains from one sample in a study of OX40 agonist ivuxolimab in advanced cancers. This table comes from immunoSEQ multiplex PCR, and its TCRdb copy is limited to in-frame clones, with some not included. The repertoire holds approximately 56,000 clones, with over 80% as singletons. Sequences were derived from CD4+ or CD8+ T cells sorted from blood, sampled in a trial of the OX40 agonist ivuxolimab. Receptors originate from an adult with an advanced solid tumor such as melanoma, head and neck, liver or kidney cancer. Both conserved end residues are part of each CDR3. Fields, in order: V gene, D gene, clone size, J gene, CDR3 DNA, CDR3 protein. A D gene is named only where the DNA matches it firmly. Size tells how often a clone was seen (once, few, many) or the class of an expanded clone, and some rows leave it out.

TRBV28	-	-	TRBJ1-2	TGTGCCAGCAGTTTAGGGATAAATGGCTACACCTTC	CASSLGINGYTF
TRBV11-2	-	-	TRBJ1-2	TGTGCCAGCAGCTTAGTCAGGACGAAGTCGACTAACTATGGCTACACCTTC	CASSLVRTKSTNYGYTF
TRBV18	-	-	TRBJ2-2	TGTGCCAGCTCACCACAAAGGGCGAACGGGGAGCTGTTTTTT	CASSPQRANGELFF
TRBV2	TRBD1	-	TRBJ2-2	TGTGCCAGCCTCGGGACAGTTCCGTCCACCGGGGAGCTGTTTTTT	CASLGTVPSTGELFF
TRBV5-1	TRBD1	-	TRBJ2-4	TGCGCCAGCAGCCCGGGACAGGGTGGGGCCAAAAACATTCAGTACTTC	CASSPGQGGAKNIQYF
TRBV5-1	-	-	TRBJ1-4	TGCGCCAGCAGCGAGGACGGGTTTAATGAAAAACTGTTTTTT	CASSEDGFNEKLFF
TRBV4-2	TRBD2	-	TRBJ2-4	TGTGCCAGCAGCCAAGCCCCGCAAACTAGCGGAGCCAAAAACATTCAGTACTTC	CASSQAPQTSGAKNIQYF
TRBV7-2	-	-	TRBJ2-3	TGTGCCAGCAGCTCAGCGGTCGTGACAGATACGCAGTATTTT	CASSSAVVTDTQYF
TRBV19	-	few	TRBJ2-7	TGTGCCAGTAGTGCCGACAGGACCTACGAGCAGTACTTC	CASSADRTYEQYF
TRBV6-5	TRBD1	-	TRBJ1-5	TGTGCCAGCAGTTACTCCAGGGGGCTCGAAAATCAGCCCCAGCATTTT	CASSYSRGLENQPQHF
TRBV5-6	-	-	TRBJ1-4	TGTGCCAGCAGCTTCCGGATGGGGGGGACTAATGAAAAACTGTTTTTT	CASSFRMGGTNEKLFF
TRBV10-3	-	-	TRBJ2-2	TGTGCCATCAGTGAGCTGGGACCGATGAACACCGGGGAGCTGTTTTTT	CAISELGPMNTGELFF
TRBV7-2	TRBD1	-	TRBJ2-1	TGTGCCAGCAGCTTAGCCGGGACAGTGAATGAGCAGTTCTTC	CASSLAGTVNEQFF
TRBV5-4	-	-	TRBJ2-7	TGTGCCAGCGGCCTACTGGGGAGCTCCTACGAGCAGTACTTC	CASGLLGSSYEQYF
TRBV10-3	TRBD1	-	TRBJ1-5	TGTGCCATCAGCGCCGGGACAGGTAGCAATCAGCCCCAGCATTTT	CAISAGTGSNQPQHF
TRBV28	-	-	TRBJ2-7	TGTGCCAGCAGTTTAATAAGGGACGAGCAGTACTTC	CASSLIRDEQYF
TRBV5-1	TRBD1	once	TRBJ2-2	TGCGCCAGCAGCATCCAGCCATCGGGACAGGGGGCCGGGGAGCTGTTTTTT	CASSIQPSGQGAGELFF
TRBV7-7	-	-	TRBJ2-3	TGTGCCAGCAGCTTAGGGAGGGGGCAGACAGATACGCAGTATTTT	CASSLGRGQTDTQYF
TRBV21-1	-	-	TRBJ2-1	TGTGCCAGCCGCCAGGGGTCCTACAATGAGCAGTTCTTC	CASRQGSYNEQFF
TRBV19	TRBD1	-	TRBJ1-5	TGTGCCAGTAATTCGCGGGACAGGGGTTGGAATCAGCCCCAGCATTTT	CASNSRDRGWNQPQHF
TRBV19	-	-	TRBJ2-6	TGTGCCAGTAGTAGCAGGATCAGGTTTACTCCTGGGGCCAACGTCCTGACTTTC	CASSSRIRFTPGANVLTF
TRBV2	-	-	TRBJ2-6	TGTGCCAGCATAGGGGGCTCTGGGGCCAACGTCCTGACTTTC	CASIGGSGANVLTF
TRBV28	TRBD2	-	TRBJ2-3	TGTGCCAGCAGTCCTCTAGCGGGAGGGCCAACACACACAGATACGCAGTATTTT	CASSPLAGGPTHTDTQYF
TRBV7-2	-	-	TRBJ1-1	TGTGCCAGCACTTTTCGGGGGGGAATCAGGGAAGCTTTCTTT	CASTFRGGIREAFF
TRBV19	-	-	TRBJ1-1	TGTGCCAGTCGGTGGAGCACTGAAGCTTTCTTT	CASRWSTEAFF
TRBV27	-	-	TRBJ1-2	TGTGCCAGCAGACTCAGACAAGGCCATGGCTACACCTTC	CASRLRQGHGYTF
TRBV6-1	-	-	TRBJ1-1	TGTGCCAGCAGCCAGTCAGGGTTGAACACTGAAGCTTTCTTT	CASSQSGLNTEAFF
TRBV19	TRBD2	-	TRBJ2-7	TGTGCCAGTAGTCCCCGACTAGCGGGCCACGAGCAGTACTTC	CASSPRLAGHEQYF
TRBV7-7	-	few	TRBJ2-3	TGTGCCAGCAGCTTTCGCCCCGGGGATACGCAGTATTTT	CASSFRPGDTQYF
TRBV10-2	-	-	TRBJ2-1	TGCGCCAGCAGTGAGATGGTTGGGGGAATTGAGCAGTTCTTC	CASSEMVGGIEQFF
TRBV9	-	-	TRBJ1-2	TGTGCCAGCAGCCCCCTCCATATTTCTGCTAACTATGGCTACACCTTC	CASSPLHISANYGYTF
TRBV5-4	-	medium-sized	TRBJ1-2	TGTGCCAGCAGCTTCGCCGGGACAACGAATGGCTACACCTTC	CASSFAGTTNGYTF
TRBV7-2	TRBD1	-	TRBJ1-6	TGTGCCAGCAGCGTTGGACAGGGGACTTCACCCCTCCACTTT	CASSVGQGTSPLHF
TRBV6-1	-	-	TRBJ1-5	TGTGCCAGCAGTGTGACAGCTTATAGCAATCAGCCCCAGCATTTT	CASSVTAYSNQPQHF
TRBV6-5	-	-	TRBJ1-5	TGTGCCAGCAGTTACTCACTTCTCAGCGGACAGCCCCAGCATTTT	CASSYSLLSGQPQHF
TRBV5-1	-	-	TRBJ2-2	TGCGCCAGCAGCTTGGTGGAGAACACCGGGGAGCTGTTTTTT	CASSLVENTGELFF
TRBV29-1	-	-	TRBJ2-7	TGCAGCGTTGAAGATCTCGGGAGAGGGCGAGCCTACGAGCAGTACTTC	CSVEDLGRGRAYEQYF